Here is one T cell receptor (beta chain) with its context. Antigen unknown. The junction and the germline gene differ at one end; a read error may be behind it. Total RNA and DNA came together from 20-30 mg of bulk tissue without cell sorting. This sample is drawn from a study of tumor-infiltrating lymphocytes in primary liver carcinoma. The overall study: The study included patients who were men and women aged 30 to 69 years. Study outcomes and limitations: Tumors carried a top-250-clone fraction significantly exceeding that of blood (p = 0.039). Only around 7-24% of top clones occurred in all five tumor regions.

From around 500 ng of total RNA, TCR beta-specific cDNA was reverse-transcribed using a constant-region primer. Nested multiplex PCR, run for three rounds with slightly modified ARM-PCR, yielded TCR beta libraries. TRBV1-TRBV30 forward primers paired with a C-beta reverse primer drove the first two PCR rounds, about 11 cycles each. A single record per CDR3 protein comes from TCRdb applying MiXCR to the multiplex PCR reads. The table includes around 78,000 distinct CDR3 sequences, over 70% detected once. CDR1 and CDR2 (germline): MDHEN, SYDVKM. The CDR3 spans 15 residues. Source material: liver tumor tissue from sampling region 4. Documented subset: tumor region T4, right-lateral pole. V is TRBV28 and J is TRBJ2-3; 8 nucleotides match TRBD1. The source of this sequence is a woman aged 60-75 years with primary liver carcinoma and hepatitis B virus infection. The CDR3: CDSSLRTGWTDTQYF. The CDR3 coding sequence is TGTGACAGCAGCTTAAGGACAGGGTGGACAGATACGCAGTATTTT.